This T cell receptor beta chain is from a study of cytomegalovirus exposure and HLA in healthy donors. The PCR was carried out with 60 Vbeta primers and 13 Jbeta primers. Here immunoSEQ multiplex PCR was the method, and the copy in TCRdb shows in-frame clones only, minus some. Here the sample spans about 200,000 clones, about four fifths being singletons. Sequenced sample: PBMCs. The receptor comes from a male donor in good health and CMV-seropositive.

This CDR3 reads CASSFRDGGTGELFF. The CDR3, as DNA: TGTGCCAGCAGCTTTCGCGATGGCGGCACCGGGGAGCTGTTTTTT. The chain is built from TRBV7-7 and TRBJ2-2; D call uncertain. Germline V gene data show CDR1 as SSHAT and CDR2 as FNYEAQ (reference sequence). V lost 3 bases, J lost 4 bases, and 12 bases lay in between. The CDR3 length is 15 residues.